This T cell receptor (beta chain) was documented in a study of blood T cell repertoires in COVID-19. At the level of the study: COVID-19 samples, acute and convalescent, were from the United States, Italy and Spain. From T cells, B-cell-depleted T cells, or PBMCs came the material, which was cDNA or gDNA.

Generated by immunoSEQ multiplex PCR, the TCRdb table keeps only in-frame clones and is missing some. The sample has over 100,000 clones, nearly 90% seen once. The receptor was isolated from a middle-aged man with active COVID-19. Sequences were obtained from peripheral blood.

DNA for the CDR3: TGCGCCAGCAGCCAAGACCTGGGAGGGGGAAGGGAGACCCAGTACTTC. Protein sequence: CASSQDLGGGRETQYF. The chain couples TRBV4-3 to TRBJ2-5; TRBD2 might be the D (7 bases). This CDR3 region has 16 residues. Germline CDR1 LGHNA, CDR2 YSLEER. Trimming removed 0 bases from V and 5 bases from J, with 16 bases in between.